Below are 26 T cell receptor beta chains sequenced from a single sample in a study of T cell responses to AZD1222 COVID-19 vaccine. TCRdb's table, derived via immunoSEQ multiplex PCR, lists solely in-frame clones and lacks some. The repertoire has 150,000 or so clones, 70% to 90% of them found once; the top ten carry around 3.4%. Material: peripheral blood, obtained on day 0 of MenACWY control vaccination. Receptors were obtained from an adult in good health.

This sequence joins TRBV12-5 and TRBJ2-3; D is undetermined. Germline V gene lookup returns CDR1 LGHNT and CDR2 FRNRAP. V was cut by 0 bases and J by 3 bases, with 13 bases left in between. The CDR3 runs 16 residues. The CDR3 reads CASGLVLHTLTDTQYF. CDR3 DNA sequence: TGTGCTAGTGGTTTGGTATTGCACACCTTGACAGATACGCAGTATTTT. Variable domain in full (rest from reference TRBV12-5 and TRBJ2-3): DARVTQTPRHKVTEMGQEVTMRCQPILGHNTVFWYRQTMMQGLELLAYFRNRAPLDDSGMPKDRFSAEMPDATLATLKIQPSEPRDSAVYFCASGLVLHTLTDTQYFGPGTRLTVL.

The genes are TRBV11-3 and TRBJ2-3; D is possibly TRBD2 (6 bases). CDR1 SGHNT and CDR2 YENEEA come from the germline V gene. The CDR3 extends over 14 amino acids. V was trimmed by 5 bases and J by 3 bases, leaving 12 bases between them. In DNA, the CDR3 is TGTGCCAGCAGCCCTTCTCGGGGGACAGATACGCAGTATTTT. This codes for CASSPSRGTDTQYF.

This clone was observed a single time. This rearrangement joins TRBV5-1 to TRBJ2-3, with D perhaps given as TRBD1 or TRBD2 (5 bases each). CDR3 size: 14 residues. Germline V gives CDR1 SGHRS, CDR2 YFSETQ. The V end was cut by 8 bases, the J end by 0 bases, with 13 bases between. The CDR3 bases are TGCGCCAGTTCAGAGGGGTCGAGCACAGATACGCAGTATTTT. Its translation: CASSEGSSTDTQYF.

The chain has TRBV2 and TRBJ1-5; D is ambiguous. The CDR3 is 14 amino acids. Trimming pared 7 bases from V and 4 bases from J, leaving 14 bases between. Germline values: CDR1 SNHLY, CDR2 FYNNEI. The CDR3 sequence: CASTRGGKNQPQHF. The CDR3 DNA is TGTGCCAGCACTAGAGGCGGGAAGAATCAGCCCCAGCATTTT.

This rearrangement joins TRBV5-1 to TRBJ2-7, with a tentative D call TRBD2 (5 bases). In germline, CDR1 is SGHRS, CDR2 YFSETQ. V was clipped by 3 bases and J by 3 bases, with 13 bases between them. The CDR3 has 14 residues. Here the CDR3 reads CASSSTAGDYEQYF. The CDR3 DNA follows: TGCGCCAGCAGCTCGACGGCCGGGGACTACGAGCAGTACTTC.

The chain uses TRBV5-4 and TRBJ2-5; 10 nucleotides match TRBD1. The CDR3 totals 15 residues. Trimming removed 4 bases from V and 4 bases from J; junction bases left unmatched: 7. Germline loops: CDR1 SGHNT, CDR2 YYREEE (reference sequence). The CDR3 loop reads CASSPRQGAGETQYF. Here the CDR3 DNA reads TGTGCCAGCAGCCCCAGACAGGGGGCTGGAGAGACCCAGTACTTC. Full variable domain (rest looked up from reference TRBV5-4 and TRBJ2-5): ETGVTQSPTHLIKTRGQQVTLRCSSQSGHNTVSWYQQALGQGPQFIFQYYREEENGRGNFPPRFSGLQFPNYSSELNVNALELDDSALYLCASSPRQGAGETQYFGPGTRLLVL.

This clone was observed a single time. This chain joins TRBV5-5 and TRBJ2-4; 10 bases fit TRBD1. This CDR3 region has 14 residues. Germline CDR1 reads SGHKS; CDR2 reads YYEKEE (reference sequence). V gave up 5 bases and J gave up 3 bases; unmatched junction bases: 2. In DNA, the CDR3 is TGTGCCAGCAGTTGGACAGGGGGCAAAAACATTCAGTACTTC. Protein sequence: CASSWTGGKNIQYF.

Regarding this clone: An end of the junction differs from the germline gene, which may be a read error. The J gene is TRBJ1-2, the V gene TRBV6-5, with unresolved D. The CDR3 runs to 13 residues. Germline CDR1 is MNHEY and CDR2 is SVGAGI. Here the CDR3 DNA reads TGTGCCAGCAGTTACTCAAGGACCTCCTTACCCTTCTTC. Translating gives CASSYSRTSLPFF.

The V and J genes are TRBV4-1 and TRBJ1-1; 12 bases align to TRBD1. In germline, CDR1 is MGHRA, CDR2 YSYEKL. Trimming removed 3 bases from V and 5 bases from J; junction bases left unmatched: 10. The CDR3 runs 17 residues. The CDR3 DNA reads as TGCGCCAGCAGCCACACTATGGGGACAGGGGGCCGAACTGAAGCTTTCTTT. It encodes CASSHTMGTGGRTEAFF.

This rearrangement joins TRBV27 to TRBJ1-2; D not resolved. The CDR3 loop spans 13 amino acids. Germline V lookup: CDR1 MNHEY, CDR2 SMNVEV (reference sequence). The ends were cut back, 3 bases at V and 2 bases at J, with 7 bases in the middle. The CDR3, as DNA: TGTGCCAGCAGTTTCCGAGGGAACTATGGCTACACCTTC. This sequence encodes CASSFRGNYGYTF.

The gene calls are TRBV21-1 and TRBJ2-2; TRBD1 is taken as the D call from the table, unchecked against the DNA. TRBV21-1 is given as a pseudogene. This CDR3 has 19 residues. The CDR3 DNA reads TGTGCCAGCAGCAACAAAATTATGGCACAGGGGGAGAGGAACGGGGAGCTGTTTTTT. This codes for CASSNKIMAQGERNGELFF.

CDR3 in amino acids: CASSLFGEETQYF. The CDR3 nucleotides are TGTGCCAGCAGCTTATTCGGGGAAGAGACCCAGTACTTC. This chain joins TRBV7-2 and TRBJ2-5, with D maybe TRBD2 (5 bases). The CDR3 has 13 amino acids. Trimming pared 2 bases from V and 3 bases from J, leaving 7 bases between. Germline CDR1 SGHTA, CDR2 FQGNSA.

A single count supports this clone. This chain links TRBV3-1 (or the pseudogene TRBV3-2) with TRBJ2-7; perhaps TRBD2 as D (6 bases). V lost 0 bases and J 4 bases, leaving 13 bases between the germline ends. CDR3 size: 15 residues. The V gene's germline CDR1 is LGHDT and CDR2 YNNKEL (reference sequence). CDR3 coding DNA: TGTGCCAGCAGCCAAGAGGCGGGAAAGAGGTACGAGCAGTACTTC. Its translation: CASSQEAGKRYEQYF.

As DNA, the CDR3 is TGTGCCAGCACTCGACTAGCGGGAGACAACGAGCAGTACTTC. The encoded protein is CASTRLAGDNEQYF. The chain employs TRBV27 and TRBJ2-7; 12 bases are shared with TRBD2. The CDR3 consists of 14 residues. The germline gives CDR1 MNHEY, CDR2 SMNVEV (reference sequence). J gave up 5 bases and V 7 bases, and 6 bases lay outside the gene matches.

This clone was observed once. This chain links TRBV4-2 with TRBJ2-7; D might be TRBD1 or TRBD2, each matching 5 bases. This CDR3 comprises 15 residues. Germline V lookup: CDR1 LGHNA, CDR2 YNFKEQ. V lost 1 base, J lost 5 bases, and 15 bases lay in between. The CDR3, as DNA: TGTGCCAGCAGCCAAGGTGGGCCGGGGCGGGACGAGCAGTACTTC. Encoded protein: CASSQGGPGRDEQYF.

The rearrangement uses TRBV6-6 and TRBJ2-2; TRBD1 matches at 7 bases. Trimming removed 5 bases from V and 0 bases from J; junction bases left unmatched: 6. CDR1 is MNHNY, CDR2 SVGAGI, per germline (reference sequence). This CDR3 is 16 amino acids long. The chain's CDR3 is CASSRGQATNTGELFF. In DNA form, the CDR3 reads TGTGCCAGCAGTCGAGGACAGGCGACGAACACCGGGGAGCTGTTTTTT.

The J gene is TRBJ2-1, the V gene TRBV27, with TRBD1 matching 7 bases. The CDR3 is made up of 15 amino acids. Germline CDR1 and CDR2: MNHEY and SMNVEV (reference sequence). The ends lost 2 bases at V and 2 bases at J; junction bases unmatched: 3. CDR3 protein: CASSLRDSTYNEQFF. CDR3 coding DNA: TGTGCCAGCAGTTTACGGGACAGCACCTACAATGAGCAGTTCTTC.

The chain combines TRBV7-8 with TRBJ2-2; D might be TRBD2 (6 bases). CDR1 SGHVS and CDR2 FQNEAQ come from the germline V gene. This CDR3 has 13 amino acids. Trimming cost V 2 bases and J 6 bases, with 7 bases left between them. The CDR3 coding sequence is TGTGCCAGCAGCTTATCGGGGGCCGGGGAGCTGTTTTTT. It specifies CASSLSGAGELFF.

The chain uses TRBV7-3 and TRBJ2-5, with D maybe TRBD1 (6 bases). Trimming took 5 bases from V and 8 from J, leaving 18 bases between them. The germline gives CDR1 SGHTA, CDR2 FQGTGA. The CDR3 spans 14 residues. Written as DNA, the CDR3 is TGTGCCAGCAGCCCTCAGGGGTTAGGGACAACCCAGTACTTC. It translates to CASSPQGLGTTQYF.

Here the CDR3 DNA reads TGTGCCAGCAGCCCTACTCAGGGGATTGAAGCTTTCTTT. Encoded protein: CASSPTQGIEAFF. J is TRBJ1-1 and V is TRBV11-3; D is perhaps TRBD1 (6 bases). V lost 5 bases and J 7 bases, leaving 14 bases between the germline ends. The germline V gene has CDR1 SGHNT and CDR2 YENEEA. CDR3 length: 13 residues.

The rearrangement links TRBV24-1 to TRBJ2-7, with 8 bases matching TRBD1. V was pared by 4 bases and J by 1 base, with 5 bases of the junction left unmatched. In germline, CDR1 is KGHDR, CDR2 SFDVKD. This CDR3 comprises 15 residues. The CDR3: CATSERTGLSYEQYF. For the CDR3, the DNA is TGTGCCACCAGTGAGCGGACAGGGTTATCCTACGAGCAGTACTTC.

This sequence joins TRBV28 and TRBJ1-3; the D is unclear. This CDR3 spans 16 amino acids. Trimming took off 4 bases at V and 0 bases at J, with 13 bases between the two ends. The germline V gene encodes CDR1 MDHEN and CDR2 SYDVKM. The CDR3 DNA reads TGTGCCAGCAGTTCCAACCGACGCCTCTCTGGAAACACCATATATTTT. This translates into CASSSNRRLSGNTIYF.

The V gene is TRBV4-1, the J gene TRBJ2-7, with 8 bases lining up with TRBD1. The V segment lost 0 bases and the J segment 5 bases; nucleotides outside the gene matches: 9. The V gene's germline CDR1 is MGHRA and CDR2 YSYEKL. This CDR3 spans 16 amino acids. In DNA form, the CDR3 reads TGCGCCAGCAGCCAAGAACCGGGACAGGTAGTCCACGAGCAGTACTTC. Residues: CASSQEPGQVVHEQYF.

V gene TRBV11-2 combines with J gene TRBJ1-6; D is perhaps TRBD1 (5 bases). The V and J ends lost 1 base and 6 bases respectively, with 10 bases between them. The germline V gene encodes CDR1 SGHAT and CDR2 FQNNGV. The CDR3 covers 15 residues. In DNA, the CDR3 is TGTGCCAGCAGCTTAGTAACAGGATTTAATTCACCCCTCCACTTT. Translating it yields CASSLVTGFNSPLHF. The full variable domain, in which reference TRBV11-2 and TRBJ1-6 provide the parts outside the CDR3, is EAGVAQSPRYKIIEKRQSVAFWCNPISGHATLYWYQQILGQGPKLLIQFQNNGVVDDSQLPKDRFSAERLKGVDSTLKIQPAKLEDSAVYLCASSLVTGFNSPLHFGNGTRLTVT.

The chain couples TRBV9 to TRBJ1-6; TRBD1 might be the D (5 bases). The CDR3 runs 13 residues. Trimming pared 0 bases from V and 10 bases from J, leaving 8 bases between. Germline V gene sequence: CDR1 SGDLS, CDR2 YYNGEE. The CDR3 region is CASSVVEGSPLHF. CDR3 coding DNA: TGTGCCAGCAGCGTAGTCGAGGGGTCACCCCTCCACTTT.

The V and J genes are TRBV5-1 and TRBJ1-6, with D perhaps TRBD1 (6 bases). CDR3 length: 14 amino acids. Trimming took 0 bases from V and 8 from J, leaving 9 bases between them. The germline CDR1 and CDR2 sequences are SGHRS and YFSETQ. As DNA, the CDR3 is TGCGCCAGCAGCTTGGGGACAGCTTATTCACCCCTCCACTTT. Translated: CASSLGTAYSPLHF.